This TCR beta chain was profiled in a study of glioma-infiltrating T cells after dendritic cell vaccination. Time point reported: after dendritic cell vaccination, including at tumor progression/relapse. Patients had residual fresh-frozen tumor tissue and more than two years of survival data. Germline V gene sequence: CDR1 LGHNA, CDR2 YSLEER. The CDR3 extends over 15 amino acids. V lost 0 bases to trimming and J lost 2 bases, with 10 bases between them. Using immunoSEQ multiplex PCR, the repertoire was profiled, and TCRdb retains in-frame clones only, with some absent. This sample has about 76,000 clones, with about nine tenths found just once.

This sequence was found in a human donor with glioblastoma. The material sequenced was blood, taken after dendritic cell vaccination. V usage is TRBV4-3 and J usage is TRBJ2-5; D remains ambiguous. For the CDR3, the DNA is TGCGCCAGCAGCCAAGAGTGGGCAGGACAAGAGACCCAGTACTTC. This encodes CASSQEWAGQETQYF.